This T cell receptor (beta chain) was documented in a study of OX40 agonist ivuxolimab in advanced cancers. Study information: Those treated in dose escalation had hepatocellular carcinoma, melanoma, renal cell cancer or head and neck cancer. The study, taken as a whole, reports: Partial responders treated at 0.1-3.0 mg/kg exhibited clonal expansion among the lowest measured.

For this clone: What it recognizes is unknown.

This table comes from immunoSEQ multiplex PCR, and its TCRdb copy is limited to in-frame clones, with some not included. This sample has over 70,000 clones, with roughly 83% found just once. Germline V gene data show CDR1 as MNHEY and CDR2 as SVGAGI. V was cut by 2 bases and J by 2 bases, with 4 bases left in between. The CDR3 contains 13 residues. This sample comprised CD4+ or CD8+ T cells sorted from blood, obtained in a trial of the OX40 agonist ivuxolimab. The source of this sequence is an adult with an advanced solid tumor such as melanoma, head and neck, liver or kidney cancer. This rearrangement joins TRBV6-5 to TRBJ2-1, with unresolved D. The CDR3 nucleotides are TGTGCCAGCAGTTACGGGGCCTACAATGAGCAGTTCTTC. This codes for CASSYGAYNEQFF.